The sequence of this TCR beta chain was determined in a study of cytomegalovirus exposure and HLA in healthy donors (dated by TCRdb to about 2017). Looking at the study overall: An earlier analysis of several hundred of the donors reported about 300 Gb of sequence data and some 110 million unique TCR beta sequences obtained from about 170 million T cells. An early release covering roughly 640 HLA-typed donors comprised approximately 300 gigabases of sequencing data and 85 million to 100 million unique TCR sequences. Of the 300 to 400 genotyped donors, 81% fell in the genetic ancestry cluster associated with self-reported Caucasian donors. The study was designed to test whether signatures of past pathogen exposure could be identified by cataloging public T cell receptors. Using immunosequencing, the study profiled T cell repertoires from about 620 subjects and related those repertoires to cytomegalovirus serostatus. A separate validation cohort of approximately 120 different subjects was used in addition to the 666-subject first cohort. To predict cytomegalovirus infection status, the study combined high-throughput TCR immunosequencing, statistical association of individual TCRs with disease status, and machine learning. To study patterns of TCR occurrence, a later analysis re-analyzed previously published TCR beta repertoires from just over 650 donors and added high-resolution HLA genotyping. The later analysis used no new phenotypic data to find candidate immune exposures, relying instead on TCR beta sequences and their occurrence across donors. An earlier analysis of around 580 of the donors used high-throughput TCR beta sequencing to judge whether each TCR beta V gene segment behaved as functional or pseudogenic. Donor age, sex, ethnicity and CMV serostatus were compiled alongside the repertoire data. A later genetic analysis used genome-wide SNP genotypes for 398 of the 666 donors, treating that subset as a discovery cohort. Every repertoire in the discovery cohort had been generated on one and the same sequencing platform. Class I and class II HLA loci were covered by the typing at four-digit resolution. Typing coverage differed by locus: A, B, C, DRB1 and DQB1 were typed in about 620-640 donors, DQA1 in 522, DPA1 in roughly 590, and DPB1 in around 440. Because of strong linkage in the cohort, roughly five DR-DQ haplotypes were treated as single units for association and clustering. On average, 235,054 unique TCR beta nucleotide sequences were sequenced per donor among some 430 genotyped donors of the cohort, with roughly 20% of those sequences being non-productive.

About this clone: Its antigen is still unknown. Nothing much larger sits one base from this clone, and base qualities are not available.

Library prep was done by the immunoSEQ multiplex PCR assay. The multiplex PCR relied on a mix of 60 forward primers for TCR Vbeta segments and 13 reverse primers for TCR Jbeta segments. Amplification of the CDR3 region of rearranged TCR beta genes was performed with a multiplex PCR assay on genomic DNA. The Illumina HiSeq System was used to sequence the amplified TCR beta libraries as 87-base-pair reads. As for the authors' bioinformatics: Across the roughly 600 repertoires, a later analysis counted 80 million or so unique TCR beta chains, about 10 million of which were shared by at least two donors. To remove PCR and sequencing errors, raw reads were error-corrected and collapsed into unique sequences using a nearest-neighbor algorithm that merged closely related sequences. Alignment of CDR3 sequences to IMGT reference sequences was used to assign V, D and J gene segments. Each retained sequence needed at least a six-nucleotide match to both a V gene segment and a J gene segment. A rearrangement counted as productive if the CDR3 had no stop codons and remained in frame with V and J, and every other rearrangement counted as non-productive. Following IMGT convention, CDR3 was defined as the stretch from the second conserved V-encoded cysteine to the conserved J-encoded phenylalanine. The earlier analysis of some 600 of the donors excluded sequences that lacked an unambiguous match to a single V gene segment. In an earlier analysis of approximately 560 of the donors, a V segment was called functional when productive rearrangements were above 56.7%, and segregating when the standard deviation between donors exceeded 5%. A statistical classification framework was built to diagnose cytomegalovirus status from the catalog of TCR beta chain sequences. In a later analysis, TCR nucleotide sequences were compared against IMGT/GENE-DB human TR gene sequences so that V and J genes could be assigned. A later analysis assigned CDR3 sequences and most-parsimonious VDJ recombination scenarios with the TCRdist pipeline. In a later analysis, each TCR beta chain was defined by its CDR3 amino acid sequence together with its V-gene family, and reads lacking a unique V-gene family were excluded. To address suspected cross-contamination and a sequencing artifact, a later analysis removed approximately 600 highly shared, low-generation-probability nucleotide sequences. In a later analysis, a clonal expansion index for each public chain was calculated from normalized within-repertoire ranks of inferred template counts. A later analysis computed generation probabilities with a VDJ recombination model fitted to out-of-frame rearrangements, and checked the results against IGoR. Hypergeometric tests were used in a later analysis to score TCR-TCR, TCR-HLA and TCR-CMV co-occurrence, with a repertoire-size bias correction applied to the TCR pairs. In a later analysis, false discovery rates were estimated by permuting HLA or CMV assignments 20 times. In a later analysis, co-occurring TCRs were grouped using DBSCAN, with TCRdist sequence similarity added in when clustering inside HLA-allele-positive subsets. For co-occurrence clustering, repertoires with fewer than 30,000 or more than 120,000 public chains were excluded, along with 4 to 6 repertoires with anomalous nucleotide sharing. In its TCRdb copy, this immuneACCESS table keeps in-frame sequences only and misses some clones. Where compared with another copy, unresolved V genes explain less than half of these, and the others have no known cause. V, J and clone size are taken as reported in that table, and D and trimming were inferred from the DNA itself. In all, the sample holds some 130,000 clones, and about 10% of those were seen once. Jointly, the top ten make up roughly 7% of the sample.

In total, 600 or so healthy bone marrow donors made up the cohort. All cohort members were sampled while nominally healthy, although unrecorded immune exposures were likely present. The donor was CMV seropositive and was included in the group of approximately 300 seropositive cohort members. Each donor provided a peripheral blood sample, and peripheral blood mononuclear cells were used for TCR beta sequencing. Genomic DNA was extracted from the blood cell samples with the Qiagen DNeasy Blood Extraction Kit. Overall study results and their limits: The 87-base-pair reads could not distinguish some IMGT-functional V segments, including TRBV6-2 and TRBV6-3, so those segments were excluded. The cohort was sequenced for TCR beta chains only, and without alpha or paired-chain data the features that could be detected were limited. According to the authors, the approach could potentially be generalized to other disease states and immunological phenotypes. The study listed 150 to 200 TCR beta chains as associated with cytomegalovirus. According to a later analysis, parvovirus B19, influenza, CMV and Epstein-Barr virus appeared linked to several top co-occurrence clusters. A cluster of highly shared sequence variants was judged likely to be a technical artifact of the sequencing pipeline. Because counts were too low, 15 to 20 rarely observed V segments, including chromosome 9 orphons, were excluded from the earlier analysis of a few hundred of the donors. Immune exposure information for the cohort was limited to CMV serostatus. Assigning TCR associations to individual alleles was difficult when HLA alleles, especially DR and DQ, strongly co-occurred. According to a later analysis, TCR association rates differed among HLA loci, with DRB1 alleles showing the most associated TCRs and HLA-C alleles showing the fewest. Most CMV-associated TCR beta chains appeared to be HLA-restricted in a later analysis, and the HLA associations seemed to be driven largely by CMV exposure. V-gene and J-gene trimming of TCR beta chains was associated with a missense DCLRE1C variant in a later genetic analysis, and the association was replicated in an independent cohort. Across donors, most TCR sequences were observed very rarely, whereas some public TCRs were present in many individuals. A few of the identified cytomegalovirus-associated TCR beta chains were confirmed in vitro to be specific for cytomegalovirus antigens. Compared with equally common non-associated chains, HLA-associated TCR beta chains in a later analysis were more clonally expanded and had lower generation probabilities. A further reported finding was that TCR beta sequences accurately predicted the HLA-A and HLA-B alleles for most subjects in the first cohort. In an earlier analysis of approximately 600 of the donors, most TCR beta V segments were observed in productive rearrangements about 87% or about 30% of the time, broadly matching IMGT annotations. In a later analysis, some 18,000 TCR beta sequences were associated with specific HLA alleles at a false discovery rate of 0.05. Roughly uniform sequencing depth across donors was assumed in presence/absence analyses, although this assumption may not hold. Cytomegalovirus status was reported to be diagnosed by the classifier with high specificity and sensitivity in both the original and validation cohorts. HLA typing was unavailable for some donors at each locus, so association tests used only the typed subset. A later genetic analysis reported fewer N-insertions in productive TCRs among donors in an Asian-associated ancestry cluster than the roughly 620-donor mean. Linkage disequilibrium might explain the correlated functional status among segregating V segments, but an unknown experimental factor could not be excluded.

Trimming costs V 2 bases and J 3 bases, and their ends lie 10 bases apart. Based on the germline V gene (reference sequence), the CDR1 and CDR2 sequences are MNHNY and SVGAGI. The CDR3 measures 14 amino acids from cysteine to phenylalanine. The CDR3 DNA has 42 bases and is translated from base 1. The origin of this receptor is a woman between 40 and 50 years old in good health and CMV-seropositive. Sequencing was performed on PBMCs. The sequence links TRBV6-6 to TRBJ1-2; the D gene lacks a confident call. CDR3 sequence: CASSYIETDYGYTF. The base sequence is TGTGCCAGCAGTTACATAGAAACAGACTATGGCTACACCTTC.